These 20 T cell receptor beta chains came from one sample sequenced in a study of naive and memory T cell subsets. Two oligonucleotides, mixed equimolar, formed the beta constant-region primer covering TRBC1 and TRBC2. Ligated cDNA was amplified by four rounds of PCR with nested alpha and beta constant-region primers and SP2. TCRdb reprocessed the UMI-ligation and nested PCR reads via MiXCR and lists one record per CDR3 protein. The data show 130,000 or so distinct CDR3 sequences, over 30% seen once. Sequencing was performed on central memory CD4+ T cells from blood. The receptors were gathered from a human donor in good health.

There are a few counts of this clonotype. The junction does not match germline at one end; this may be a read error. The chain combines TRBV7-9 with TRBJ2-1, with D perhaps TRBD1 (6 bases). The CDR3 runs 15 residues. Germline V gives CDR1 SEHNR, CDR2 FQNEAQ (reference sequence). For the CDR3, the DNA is TGTGCCAGCAGTCCCAGCGGTGACTCAGGGGCCGTCCTCGTCTTC. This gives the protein CASSPSGDSGAVLVF.

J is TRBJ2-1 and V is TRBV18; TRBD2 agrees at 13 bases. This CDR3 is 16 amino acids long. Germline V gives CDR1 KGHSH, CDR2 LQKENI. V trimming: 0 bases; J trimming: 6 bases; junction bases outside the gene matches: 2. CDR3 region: CASSPPWTSGGNEQFF. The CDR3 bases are TGTGCCAGCTCACCACCTTGGACTAGCGGGGGCAATGAGCAGTTCTTC.

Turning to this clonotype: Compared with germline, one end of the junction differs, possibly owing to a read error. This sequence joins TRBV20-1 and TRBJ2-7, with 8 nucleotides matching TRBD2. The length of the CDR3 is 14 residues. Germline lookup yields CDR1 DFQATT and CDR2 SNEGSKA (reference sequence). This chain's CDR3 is CSAIDLTSGYGQYF. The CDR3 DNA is TGCAGTGCCATCGACCTAACTAGCGGTTACGGGCAGTACTTC.

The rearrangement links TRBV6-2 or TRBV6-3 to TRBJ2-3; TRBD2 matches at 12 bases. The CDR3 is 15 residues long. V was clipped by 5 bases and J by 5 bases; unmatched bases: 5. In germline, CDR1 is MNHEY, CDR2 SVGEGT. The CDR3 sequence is CASSTRTSGIDTQYF. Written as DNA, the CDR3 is TGTGCCAGCAGTACCCGGACTAGCGGGATAGATACGCAGTATTTT.

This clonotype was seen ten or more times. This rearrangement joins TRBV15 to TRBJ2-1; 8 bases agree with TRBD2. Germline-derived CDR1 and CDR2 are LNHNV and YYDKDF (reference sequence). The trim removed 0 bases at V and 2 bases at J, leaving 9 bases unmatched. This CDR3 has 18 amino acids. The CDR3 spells CATSRERLAGLTYNEQFF. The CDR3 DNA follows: TGTGCCACCAGCAGAGAGCGGCTAGCGGGTTTAACCTACAATGAGCAGTTCTTC.

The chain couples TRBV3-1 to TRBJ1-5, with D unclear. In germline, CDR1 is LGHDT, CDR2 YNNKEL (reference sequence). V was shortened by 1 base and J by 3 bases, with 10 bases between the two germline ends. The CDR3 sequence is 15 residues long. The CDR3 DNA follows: TGTGCCAGCAGCCAAGGACAAGCCTTCAATCAGCCCCAGCATTTT. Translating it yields CASSQGQAFNQPQHF.

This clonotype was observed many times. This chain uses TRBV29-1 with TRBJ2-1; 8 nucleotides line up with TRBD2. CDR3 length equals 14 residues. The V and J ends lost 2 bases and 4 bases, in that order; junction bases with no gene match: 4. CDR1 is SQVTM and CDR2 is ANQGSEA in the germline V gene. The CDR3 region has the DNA TGCAGCGTTGAACGCACTAGCGGATACAATGAGCAGTTCTTC. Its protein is CSVERTSGYNEQFF.

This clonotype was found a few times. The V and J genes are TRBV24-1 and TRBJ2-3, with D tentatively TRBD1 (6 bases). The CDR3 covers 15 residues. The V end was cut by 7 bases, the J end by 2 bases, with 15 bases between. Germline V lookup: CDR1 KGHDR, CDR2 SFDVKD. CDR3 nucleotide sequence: TGTGCCACCAGGGACAGTTCTCCGTACACAGATACGCAGTATTTT. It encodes CATRDSSPYTDTQYF.

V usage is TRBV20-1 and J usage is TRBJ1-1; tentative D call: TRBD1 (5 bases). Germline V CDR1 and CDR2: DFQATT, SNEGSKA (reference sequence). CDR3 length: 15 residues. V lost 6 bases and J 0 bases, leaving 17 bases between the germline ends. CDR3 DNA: TGCAGTGCCAATCAACAGGAAATGATGAACACTGAAGCTTTCTTT. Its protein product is CSANQQEMMNTEAFF.

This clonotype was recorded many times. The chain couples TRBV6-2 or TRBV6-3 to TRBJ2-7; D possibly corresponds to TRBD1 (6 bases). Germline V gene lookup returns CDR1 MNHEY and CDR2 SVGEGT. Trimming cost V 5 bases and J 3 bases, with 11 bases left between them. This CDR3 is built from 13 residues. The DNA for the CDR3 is TGTGCCAGCAGTAGGGGACACTTCTACGAGCAGTACTTC. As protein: CASSRGHFYEQYF.

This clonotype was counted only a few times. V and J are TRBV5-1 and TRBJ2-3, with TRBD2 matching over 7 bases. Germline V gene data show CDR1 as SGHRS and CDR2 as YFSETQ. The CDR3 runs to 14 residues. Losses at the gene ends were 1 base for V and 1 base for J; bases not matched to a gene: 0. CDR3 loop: CASSLREGTDTQYF. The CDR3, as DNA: TGCGCCAGCAGCTTGCGGGAGGGCACAGATACGCAGTATTTT.

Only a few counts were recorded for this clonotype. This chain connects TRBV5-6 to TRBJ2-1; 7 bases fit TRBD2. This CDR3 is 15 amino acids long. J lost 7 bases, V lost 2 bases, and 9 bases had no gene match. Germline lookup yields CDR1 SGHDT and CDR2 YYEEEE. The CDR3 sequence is CASSFPGGTQNEQFF. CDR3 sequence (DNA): TGTGCCAGCAGCTTCCCGGGAGGAACGCAGAATGAGCAGTTCTTC.

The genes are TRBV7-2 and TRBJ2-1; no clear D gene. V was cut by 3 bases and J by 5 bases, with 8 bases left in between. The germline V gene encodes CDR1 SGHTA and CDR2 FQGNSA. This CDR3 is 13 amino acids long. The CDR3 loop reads CASSFGPHNEQFF. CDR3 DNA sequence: TGTGCCAGCAGCTTCGGCCCCCACAATGAGCAGTTCTTC.

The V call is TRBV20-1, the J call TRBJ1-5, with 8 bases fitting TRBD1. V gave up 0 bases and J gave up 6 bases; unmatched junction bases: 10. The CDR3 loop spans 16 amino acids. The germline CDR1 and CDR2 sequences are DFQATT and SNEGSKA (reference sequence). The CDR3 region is CSARDQGQGQVQPQHF. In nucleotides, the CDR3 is TGCAGTGCTAGAGATCAAGGACAGGGACAGGTTCAGCCCCAGCATTTT.

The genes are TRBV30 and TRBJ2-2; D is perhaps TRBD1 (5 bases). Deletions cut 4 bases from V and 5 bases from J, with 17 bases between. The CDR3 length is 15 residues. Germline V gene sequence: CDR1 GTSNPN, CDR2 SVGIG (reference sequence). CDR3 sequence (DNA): TGTGCCTGGAAGGTCCAGGGTGTTTTTACCGGGGAGCTGTTTTTT. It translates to CAWKVQGVFTGELFF. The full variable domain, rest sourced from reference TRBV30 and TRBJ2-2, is SQTIHQWPATLVQPVGSPLSLECTVEGTSNPNLYWYRQAAGRGLQLLFYSVGIGQISSEVPQNLSASRPQDRQFILSSKKLLLSDSGFYLCAWKVQGVFTGELFFGEGSRLTVL.

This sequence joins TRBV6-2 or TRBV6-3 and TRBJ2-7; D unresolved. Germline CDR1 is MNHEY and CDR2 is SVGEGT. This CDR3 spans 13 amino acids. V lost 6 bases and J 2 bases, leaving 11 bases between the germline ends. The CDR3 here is CASRGDSPYEQYF. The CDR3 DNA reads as TGTGCCAGCAGGGGCGACTCGCCCTACGAGCAGTACTTC.

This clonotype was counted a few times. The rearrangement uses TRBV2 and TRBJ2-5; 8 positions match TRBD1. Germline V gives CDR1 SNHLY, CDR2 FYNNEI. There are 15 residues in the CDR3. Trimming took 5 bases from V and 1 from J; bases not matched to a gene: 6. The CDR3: CASSRETGGQETQYF. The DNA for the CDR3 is TGTGCCAGCAGTCGGGAAACAGGGGGCCAAGAGACCCAGTACTTC.

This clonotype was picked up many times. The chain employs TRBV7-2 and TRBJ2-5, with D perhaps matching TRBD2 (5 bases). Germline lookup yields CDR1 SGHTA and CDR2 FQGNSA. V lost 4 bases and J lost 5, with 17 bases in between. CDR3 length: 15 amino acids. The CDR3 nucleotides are TGTGCCAGCAGCTCAAACCAACTAGGGTCCGAGACCCAGTACTTC. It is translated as CASSSNQLGSETQYF.

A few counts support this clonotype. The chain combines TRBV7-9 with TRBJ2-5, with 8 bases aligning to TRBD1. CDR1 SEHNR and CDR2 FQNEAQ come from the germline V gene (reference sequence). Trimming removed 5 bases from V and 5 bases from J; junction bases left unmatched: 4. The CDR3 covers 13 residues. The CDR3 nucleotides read TGTGCCAGCAGCAGCAGGGGGCTGGAGACCCAGTACTTC. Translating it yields CASSSRGLETQYF.

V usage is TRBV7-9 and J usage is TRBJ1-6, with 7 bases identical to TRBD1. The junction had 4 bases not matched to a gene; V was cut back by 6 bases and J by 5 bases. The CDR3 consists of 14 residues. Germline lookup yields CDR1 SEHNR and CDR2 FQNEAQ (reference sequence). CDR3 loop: CASSRDSDNSPLHF. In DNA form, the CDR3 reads TGTGCCAGCAGTCGGGACAGCGATAATTCACCCCTCCACTTT. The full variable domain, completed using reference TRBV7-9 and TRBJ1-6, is DTGVSQNPRHKITKRGQNVTFRCDPISEHNRLYWYRQTLGQGPEFLTYFQNEAQLEKSRLLSDRFSAERPKGSFSTLEIQRTEQGDSAMYLCASSRDSDNSPLHFGNGTRLTVT.